The clone carrying this T cell receptor beta chain was picked up a small number of times. The V and J ends lost 3 bases and 9 bases, in that order; junction bases with no gene match: 7. Germline V gene data show CDR1 as MDHEN and CDR2 as SYDVKM. The CDR3 loop spans 15 amino acids. Per the authors' pipeline: Reference gene primer amplification gave nucleated cell count estimates. TCRdb's copy holds only in-frame clones and misses some; the assay was immunoSEQ multiplex PCR. The V and J calls and clone size are taken from that table; D and trimming were inferred from the DNA. This sample has around 170,000 clones; roughly nine tenths occur once, and the top ten carry roughly 4%. The data were taken from a study of blood T cell repertoires in COVID-19. Study-wide background: Collection of acute and convalescent COVID-19 samples took place in the United States, Italy and Spain. Nucleic acid was either cDNA or gDNA, and it came from T cells, B-cell-depleted T cells, or PBMCs.

Material for sequencing was peripheral blood. V and J are TRBV28 and TRBJ1-6, with 8 nucleotides matching TRBD1. The clonotype originates from a woman in her seventies with acute or convalescent COVID-19. CDR3 sequence: CASSFPGQGSSPLHF. The CDR3 DNA sequence: TGTGCCAGCAGTTTCCCAGGACAGGGTAGTTCACCCCTCCACTTT.